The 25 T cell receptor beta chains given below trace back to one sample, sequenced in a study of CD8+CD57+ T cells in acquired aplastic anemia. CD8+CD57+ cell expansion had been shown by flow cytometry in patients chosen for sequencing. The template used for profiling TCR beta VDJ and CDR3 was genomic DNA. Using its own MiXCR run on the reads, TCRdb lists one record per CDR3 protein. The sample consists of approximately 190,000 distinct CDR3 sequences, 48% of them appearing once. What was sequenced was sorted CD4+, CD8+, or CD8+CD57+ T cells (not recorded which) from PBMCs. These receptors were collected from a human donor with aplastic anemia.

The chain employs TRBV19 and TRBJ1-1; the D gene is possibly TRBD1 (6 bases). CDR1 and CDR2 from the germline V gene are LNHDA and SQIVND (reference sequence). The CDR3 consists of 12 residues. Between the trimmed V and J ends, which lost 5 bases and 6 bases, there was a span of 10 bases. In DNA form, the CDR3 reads TGTGCCAGTAGTCCACAGGGCGCTGAAGCTTTCTTT. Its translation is CASSPQGAEAFF.

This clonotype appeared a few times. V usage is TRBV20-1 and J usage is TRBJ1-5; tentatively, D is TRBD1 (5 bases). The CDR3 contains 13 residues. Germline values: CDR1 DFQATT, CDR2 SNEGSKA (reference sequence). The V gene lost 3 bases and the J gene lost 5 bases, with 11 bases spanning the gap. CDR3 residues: CSARGDGDQPQHF. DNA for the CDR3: TGCAGTGCTAGGGGGGACGGTGATCAGCCCCAGCATTTT.

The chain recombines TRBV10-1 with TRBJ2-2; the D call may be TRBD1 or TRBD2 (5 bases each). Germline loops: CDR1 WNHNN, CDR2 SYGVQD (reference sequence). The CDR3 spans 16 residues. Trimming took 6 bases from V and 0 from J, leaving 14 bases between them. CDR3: CASSKWLGANTGELFF. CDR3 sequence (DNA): TGCGCCAGCAGCAAGTGGCTGGGGGCGAACACCGGGGAGCTGTTTTTT.

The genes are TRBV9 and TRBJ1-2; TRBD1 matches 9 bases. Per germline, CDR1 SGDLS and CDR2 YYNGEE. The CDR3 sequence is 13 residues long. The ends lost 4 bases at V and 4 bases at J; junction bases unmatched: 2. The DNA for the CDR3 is TGTGCCAGCAGCCGGGACAGGGCCTATGGCTACACCTTC. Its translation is CASSRDRAYGYTF.

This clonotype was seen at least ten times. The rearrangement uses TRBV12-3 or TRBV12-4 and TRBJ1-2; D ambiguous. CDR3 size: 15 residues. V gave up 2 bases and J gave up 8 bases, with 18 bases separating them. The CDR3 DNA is TGTGCCAGCAGTTTAACGAGCGGGGTATTGGGCGGCTACACCTTC. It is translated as CASSLTSGVLGGYTF.

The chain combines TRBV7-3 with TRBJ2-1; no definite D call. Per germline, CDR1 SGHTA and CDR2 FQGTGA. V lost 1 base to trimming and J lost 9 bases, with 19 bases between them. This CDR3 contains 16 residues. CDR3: CASSLMFRSTYGEQFF. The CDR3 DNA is TGTGCCAGCAGCTTAATGTTCAGGTCTACCTACGGTGAGCAGTTCTTC. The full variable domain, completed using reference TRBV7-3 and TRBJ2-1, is GAGVSQTPSNKVTEKGKYVELRCDPISGHTALYWYRQSLGQGPEFLIYFQGTGAADDSGLPNDRFFAVRPEGSVSTLKIQRTERGDSAVYLCASSLMFRSTYGEQFFGPGTRLTVL.

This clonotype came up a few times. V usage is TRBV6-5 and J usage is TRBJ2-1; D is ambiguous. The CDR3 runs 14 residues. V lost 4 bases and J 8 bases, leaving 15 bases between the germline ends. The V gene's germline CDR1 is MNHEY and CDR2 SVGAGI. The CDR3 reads CASSSKRTPDEQFF. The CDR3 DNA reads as TGTGCCAGCAGTTCGAAACGGACCCCCGATGAGCAGTTCTTC.

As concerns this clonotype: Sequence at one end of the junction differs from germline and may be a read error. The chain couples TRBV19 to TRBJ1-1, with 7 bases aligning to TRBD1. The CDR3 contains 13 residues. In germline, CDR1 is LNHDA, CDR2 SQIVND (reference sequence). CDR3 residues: CASRGQRNTEAFF. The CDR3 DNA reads TGTGCCAGTAGGGGACAGAGGAACACTGAGGCTTTCTTT.

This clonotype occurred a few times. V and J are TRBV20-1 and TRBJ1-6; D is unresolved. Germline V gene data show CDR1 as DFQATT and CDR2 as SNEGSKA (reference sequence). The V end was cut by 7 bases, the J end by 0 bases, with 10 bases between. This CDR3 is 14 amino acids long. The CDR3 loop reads CSVRSRSYNSPLHF. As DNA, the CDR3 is TGCAGTGTAAGGTCACGCTCCTATAATTCACCCCTCCACTTT.

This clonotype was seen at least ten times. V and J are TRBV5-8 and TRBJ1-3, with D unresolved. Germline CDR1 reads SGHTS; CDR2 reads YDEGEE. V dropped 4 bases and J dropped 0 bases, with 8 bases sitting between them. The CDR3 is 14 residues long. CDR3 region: CASSRDVSGNTIYF. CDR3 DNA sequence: TGTGCCAGCAGCCGAGATGTCTCTGGAAACACCATATATTTT.

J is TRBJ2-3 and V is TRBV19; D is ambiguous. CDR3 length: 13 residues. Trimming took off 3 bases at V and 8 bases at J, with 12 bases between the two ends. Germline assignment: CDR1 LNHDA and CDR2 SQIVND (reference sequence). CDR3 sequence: CASSIGKGGTQYF. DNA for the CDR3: TGTGCCAGTAGTATCGGTAAGGGCGGTACGCAGTATTTT.

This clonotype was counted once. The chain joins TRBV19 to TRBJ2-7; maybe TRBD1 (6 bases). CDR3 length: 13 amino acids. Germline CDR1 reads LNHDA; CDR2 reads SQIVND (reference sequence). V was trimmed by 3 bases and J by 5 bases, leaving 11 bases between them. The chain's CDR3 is CASSIRTGNEQYF. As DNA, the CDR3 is TGTGCCAGTAGTATCAGAACAGGGAACGAGCAGTACTTC.

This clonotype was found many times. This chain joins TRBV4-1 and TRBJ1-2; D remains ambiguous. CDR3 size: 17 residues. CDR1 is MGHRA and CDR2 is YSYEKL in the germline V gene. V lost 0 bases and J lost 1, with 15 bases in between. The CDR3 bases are TGCGCCAGCAGCCAAGATCTCCACTTCATGGGTAACTATGGCTACACCTTC. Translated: CASSQDLHFMGNYGYTF.

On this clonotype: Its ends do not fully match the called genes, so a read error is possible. The CDR3, as DNA: TGTGCCAGCAGCTTGATTATCACAGGTACGCAGTATTTT. Protein: CASSLIITGTQYF. This sequence joins TRBV11-2 and TRBJ2-3; tentative D call: TRBD1 (5 bases). Germline lookup yields CDR1 SGHAT and CDR2 FQNNGV. This CDR3 contains 13 residues. The full variable domain, completed using reference TRBV11-2 and TRBJ2-3, is EAGVAQSPRYKIIEKRQSVAFWCNPISGHATLYWYQQILGQGPKLLIQFQNNGVVDDSQLPKDRFSAERLKGVDSTLKIQPAKLEDSAVYLCASSLIITGTQYFGPGTRLTVL.

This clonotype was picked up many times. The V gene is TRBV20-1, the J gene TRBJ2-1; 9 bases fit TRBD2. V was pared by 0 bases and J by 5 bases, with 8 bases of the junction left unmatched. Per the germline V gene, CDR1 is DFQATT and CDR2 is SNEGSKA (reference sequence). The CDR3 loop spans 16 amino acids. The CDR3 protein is CSARDRLAGLDNEQFF. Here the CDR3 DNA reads TGCAGTGCTAGAGATCGGCTAGCGGGGTTAGACAATGAGCAGTTCTTC.

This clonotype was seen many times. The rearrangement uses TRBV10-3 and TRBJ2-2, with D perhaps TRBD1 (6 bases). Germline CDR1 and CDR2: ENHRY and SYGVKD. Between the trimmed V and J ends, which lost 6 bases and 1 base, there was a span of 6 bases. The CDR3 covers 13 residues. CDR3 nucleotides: TGTGCCATCAGGGACAGGAACACCGGGGAGCTGTTTTTT. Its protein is CAIRDRNTGELFF.

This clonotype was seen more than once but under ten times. The CDR3 DNA is TGTGCCAGCAGCTCCCAAGTCGGGACAGCCGGACGGGCGTACAATGAGCAGTTCTTC. It is translated as CASSSQVGTAGRAYNEQFF. This sequence joins TRBV7-1 and TRBJ2-1; TRBD1 aligns across 7 bases. TRBV7-1 is reported as an ORF; its role is uncertain. The CDR3 consists of 19 residues. The junction had 18 bases not matched to a gene; V was cut back by 3 bases and J by 4 bases.

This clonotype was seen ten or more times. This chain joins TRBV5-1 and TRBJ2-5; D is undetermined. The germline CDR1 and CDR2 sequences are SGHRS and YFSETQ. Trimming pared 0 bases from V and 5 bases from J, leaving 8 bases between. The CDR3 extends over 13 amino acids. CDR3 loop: CASSLGISETQYF. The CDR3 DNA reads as TGCGCCAGCAGCTTGGGGATTTCGGAGACCCAGTACTTC.

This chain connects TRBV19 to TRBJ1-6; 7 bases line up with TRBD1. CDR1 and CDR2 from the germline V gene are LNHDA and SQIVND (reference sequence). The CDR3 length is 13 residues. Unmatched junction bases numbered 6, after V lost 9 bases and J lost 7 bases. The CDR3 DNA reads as TGTGCCAGCGGTGACAGGGCGAATTCACCCCTCCACTTT. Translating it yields CASGDRANSPLHF.

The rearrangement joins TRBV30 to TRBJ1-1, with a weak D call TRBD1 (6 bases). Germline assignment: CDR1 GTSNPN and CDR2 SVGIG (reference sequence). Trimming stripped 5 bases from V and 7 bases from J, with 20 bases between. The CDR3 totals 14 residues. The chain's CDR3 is CAWAGVLGSGEAFF. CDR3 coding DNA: TGTGCCTGGGCAGGGGTTCTGGGCTCCGGTGAAGCTTTCTTT.

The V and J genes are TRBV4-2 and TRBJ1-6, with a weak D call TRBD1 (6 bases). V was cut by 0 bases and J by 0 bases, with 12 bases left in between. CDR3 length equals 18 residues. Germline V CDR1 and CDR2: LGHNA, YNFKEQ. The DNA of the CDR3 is TGTGCCAGCAGCCAAGATGACAGGCTAAGCTCCTATAATTCACCCCTCCACTTT. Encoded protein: CASSQDDRLSSYNSPLHF.

DNA for the CDR3: TGTGCCAGCAGCGGAGCTCCTCAAGAGACCCAGTACTTC. This translates into CASSGAPQETQYF. The rearrangement links TRBV7-9 to TRBJ2-5; D not resolved. CDR3 length: 13 amino acids. Germline V lookup: CDR1 SEHNR, CDR2 FQNEAQ (reference sequence). Deletions cut 5 bases from V and 2 bases from J, with 9 bases between.

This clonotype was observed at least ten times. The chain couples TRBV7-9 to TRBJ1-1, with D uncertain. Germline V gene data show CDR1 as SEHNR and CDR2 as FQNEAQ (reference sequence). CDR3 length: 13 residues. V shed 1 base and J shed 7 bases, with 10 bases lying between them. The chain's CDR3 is CASSLGSLGEAFF. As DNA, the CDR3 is TGTGCCAGCAGCTTAGGATCCCTTGGTGAAGCTTTCTTT.

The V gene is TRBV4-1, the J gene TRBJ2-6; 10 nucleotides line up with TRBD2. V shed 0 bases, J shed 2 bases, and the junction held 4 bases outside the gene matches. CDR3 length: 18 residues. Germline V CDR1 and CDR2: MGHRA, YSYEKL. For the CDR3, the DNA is TGCGCCAGCAGCCAAGATCTCCTAGCGGGAGCTGGGGCCAACGTCCTGACTTTC. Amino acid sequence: CASSQDLLAGAGANVLTF.

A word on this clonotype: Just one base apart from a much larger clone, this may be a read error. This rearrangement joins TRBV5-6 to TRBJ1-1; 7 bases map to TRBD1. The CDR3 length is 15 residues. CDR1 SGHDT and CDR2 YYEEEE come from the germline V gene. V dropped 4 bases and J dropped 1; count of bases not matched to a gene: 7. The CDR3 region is CASSVQGQPNTEAFF. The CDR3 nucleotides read TGTGCCAGCAGCGTCCAGGGACAGCCGAACACTGAAGCTTTCTTT.